This TCR beta chain comes out of a study of identical twins. Findings and limits, study-wide: The degree of excess twin sharing was weaker in beta out-of-frame sequences.

This clonotype was seen only a few times. What it binds is not known. Each CDR3 protein is one row after TCRdb ran MiXCR on the 5' RACE reads. The repertoire holds under 250,000 distinct CDR3 sequences, with approximately 9% as singletons. Sequencing was done on a sample of memory (CD45RO+) T cells sorted from blood. The receptor was derived from a woman between 18 and 29 years old in good health.

Here the CDR3 reads CASKIEGTNNEQFF. The CDR3 DNA follows: TGTGCCAGCAAAATCGAGGGGACTAATAATGAGCAGTTCTTC. The chain joins TRBV7-2 to TRBJ2-1; 7 bases agree with TRBD2. The CDR3 contains 14 residues. Germline values: CDR1 SGHTA, CDR2 FQGNSA. The junction had 10 bases not matched to a gene; V was cut back by 7 bases and J by 7 bases.